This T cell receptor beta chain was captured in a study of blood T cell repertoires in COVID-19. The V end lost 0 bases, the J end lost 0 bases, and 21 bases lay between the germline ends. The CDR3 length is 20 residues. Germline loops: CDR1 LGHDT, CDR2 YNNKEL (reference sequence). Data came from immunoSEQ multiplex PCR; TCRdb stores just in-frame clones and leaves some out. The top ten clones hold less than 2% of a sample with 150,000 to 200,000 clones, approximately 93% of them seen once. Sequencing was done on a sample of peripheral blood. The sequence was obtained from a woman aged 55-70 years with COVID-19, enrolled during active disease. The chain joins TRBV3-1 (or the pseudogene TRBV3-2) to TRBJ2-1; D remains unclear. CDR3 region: CASSQEFFELTPSSYNEQFF. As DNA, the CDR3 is TGTGCCAGCAGCCAAGAATTTTTCGAATTGACACCGAGCTCCTACAATGAGCAGTTCTTC.